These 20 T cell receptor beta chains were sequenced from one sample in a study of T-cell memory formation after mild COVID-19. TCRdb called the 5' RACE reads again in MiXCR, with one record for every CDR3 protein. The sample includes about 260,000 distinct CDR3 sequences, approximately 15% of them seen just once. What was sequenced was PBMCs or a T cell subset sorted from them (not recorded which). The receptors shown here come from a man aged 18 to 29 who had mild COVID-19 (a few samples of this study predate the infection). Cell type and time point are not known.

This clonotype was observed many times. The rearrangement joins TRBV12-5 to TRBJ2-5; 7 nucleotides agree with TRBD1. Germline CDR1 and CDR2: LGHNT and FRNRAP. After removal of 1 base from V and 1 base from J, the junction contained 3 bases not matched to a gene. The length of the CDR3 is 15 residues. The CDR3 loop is CASGLGDSTQETQYF. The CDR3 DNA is TGTGCTAGTGGTTTGGGGGACAGTACCCAAGAGACCCAGTACTTC.

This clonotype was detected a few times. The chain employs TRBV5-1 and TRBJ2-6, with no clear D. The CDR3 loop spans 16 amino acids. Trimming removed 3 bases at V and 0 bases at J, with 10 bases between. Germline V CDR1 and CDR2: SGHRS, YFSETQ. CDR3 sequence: CASSWTSSSGANVLTF. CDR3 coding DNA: TGCGCCAGCAGCTGGACGTCTAGCTCTGGGGCCAACGTCCTGACTTTC.

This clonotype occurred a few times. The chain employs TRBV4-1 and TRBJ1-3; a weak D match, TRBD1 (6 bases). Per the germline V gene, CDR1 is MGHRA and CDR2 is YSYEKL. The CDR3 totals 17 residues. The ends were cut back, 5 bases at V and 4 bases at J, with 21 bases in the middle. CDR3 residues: CASSTAGQPIVGNTIYF. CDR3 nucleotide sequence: TGCGCCAGCAGCACCGCAGGACAGCCTATCGTGGGAAACACCATATATTTT.

CDR3 in amino acids: CASSAHTTMNTEAFF. The CDR3 coding sequence is TGTGCCAGTAGTGCCCATACAACAATGAACACTGAAGCTTTCTTT. This chain connects TRBV19 to TRBJ1-1, with D unresolved. The CDR3 loop spans 15 amino acids. From germline, CDR1 is LNHDA and CDR2 SQIVND (reference sequence). The V and J ends lost 5 bases and 0 bases respectively, with 13 bases between them.

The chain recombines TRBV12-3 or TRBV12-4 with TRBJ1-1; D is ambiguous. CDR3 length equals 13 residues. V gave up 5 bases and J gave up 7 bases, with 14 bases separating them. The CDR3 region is CASSTLPAGEAFF. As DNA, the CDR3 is TGTGCCAGCAGTACTCTGCCTGCGGGTGAAGCTTTCTTT.

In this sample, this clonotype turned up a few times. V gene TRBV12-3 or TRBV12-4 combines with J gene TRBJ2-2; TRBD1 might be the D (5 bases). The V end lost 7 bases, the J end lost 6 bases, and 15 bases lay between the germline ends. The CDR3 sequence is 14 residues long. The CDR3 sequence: CASTKGVLAGELFF. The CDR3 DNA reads TGTGCCAGCACCAAAGGGGTTTTGGCCGGGGAGCTGTTTTTT.

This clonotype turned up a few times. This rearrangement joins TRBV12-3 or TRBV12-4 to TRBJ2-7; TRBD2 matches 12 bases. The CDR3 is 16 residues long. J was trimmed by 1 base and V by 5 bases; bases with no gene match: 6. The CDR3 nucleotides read TGTGCCAGCAGTGCCCGGACTAGCGGGGCTTCCTACGAGCAGTACTTC. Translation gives CASSARTSGASYEQYF.

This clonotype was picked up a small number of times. DNA of the CDR3: TGTGCCAGCAGCGCCATTACGTGGGATACGCAGTATTTT. This sequence encodes CASSAITWDTQYF. The genes are TRBV6-1 and TRBJ2-3; D remains unclear. CDR3 length: 13 residues. Germline V CDR1 and CDR2: MNHNS, SASEGT. Trimming removed 6 bases at V and 6 bases at J, with 13 bases between.

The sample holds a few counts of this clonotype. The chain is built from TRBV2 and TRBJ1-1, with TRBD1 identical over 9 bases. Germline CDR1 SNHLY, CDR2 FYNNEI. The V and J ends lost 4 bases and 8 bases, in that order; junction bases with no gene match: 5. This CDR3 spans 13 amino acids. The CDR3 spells CASSAGDRVEAFF. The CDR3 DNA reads TGTGCCAGCAGTGCGGGGGACAGGGTCGAAGCTTTCTTT. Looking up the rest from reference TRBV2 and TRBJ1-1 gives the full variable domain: EPEVTQTPSHQVTQMGQEVILRCVPISNHLYFYWYRQILGQKVEFLVSFYNNEISEKSEIFDDQFSVERPDGSNFTLKIRSTKLEDSAMYFCASSAGDRVEAFFGQGTRLTVV.

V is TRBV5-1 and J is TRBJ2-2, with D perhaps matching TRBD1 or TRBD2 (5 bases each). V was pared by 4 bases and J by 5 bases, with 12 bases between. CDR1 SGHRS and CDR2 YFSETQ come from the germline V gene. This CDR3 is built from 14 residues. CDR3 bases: TGCGCCAGCAGCGGAGGACACTTTACCGGGGAGCTGTTTTTT. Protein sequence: CASSGGHFTGELFF.

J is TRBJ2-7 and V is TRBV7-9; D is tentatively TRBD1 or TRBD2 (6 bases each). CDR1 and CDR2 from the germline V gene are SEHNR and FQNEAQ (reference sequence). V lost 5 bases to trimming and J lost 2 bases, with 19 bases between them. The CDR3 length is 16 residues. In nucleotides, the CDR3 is TGTGCCAGCAGCCCCCCGGTTGCAGGGGAGGCCTACGAGCAGTACTTC. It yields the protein CASSPPVAGEAYEQYF. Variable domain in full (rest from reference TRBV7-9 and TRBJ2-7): DTGVSQNPRHKITKRGQNVTFRCDPISEHNRLYWYRQTLGQGPEFLTYFQNEAQLEKSRLLSDRFSAERPKGSFSTLEIQRTEQGDSAMYLCASSPPVAGEAYEQYFGPGTRLTVT.

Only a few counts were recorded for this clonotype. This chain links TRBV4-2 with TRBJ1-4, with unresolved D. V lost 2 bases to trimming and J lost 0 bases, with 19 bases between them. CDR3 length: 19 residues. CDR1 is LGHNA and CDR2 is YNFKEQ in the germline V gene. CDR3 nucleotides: TGTGCCAGCAGCCAAACCTCCCGGGTTCGGTACGCAACTAATGAAAAACTGTTTTTT. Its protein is CASSQTSRVRYATNEKLFF.

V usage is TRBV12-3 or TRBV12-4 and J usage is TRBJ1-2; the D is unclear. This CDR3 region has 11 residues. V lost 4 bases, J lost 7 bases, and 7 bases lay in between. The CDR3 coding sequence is TGTGCCAGCAGTTACAGCTTTGGCTACACCTTC. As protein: CASSYSFGYTF.

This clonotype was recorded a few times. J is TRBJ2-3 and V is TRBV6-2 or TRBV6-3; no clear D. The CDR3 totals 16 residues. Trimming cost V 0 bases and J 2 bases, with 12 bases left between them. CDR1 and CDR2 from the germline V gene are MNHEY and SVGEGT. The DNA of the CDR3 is TGTGCCAGCAGTTACTCCGTCGGCACTTTCACAGATACGCAGTATTTT. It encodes CASSYSVGTFTDTQYF.

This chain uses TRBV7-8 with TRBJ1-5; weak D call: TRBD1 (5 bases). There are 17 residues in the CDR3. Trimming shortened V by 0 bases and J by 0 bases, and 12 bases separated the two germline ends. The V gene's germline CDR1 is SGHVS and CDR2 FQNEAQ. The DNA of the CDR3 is TGTGCCAGCAGCTTAGCCCGACAGACGTATAGCAATCAGCCCCAGCATTTT. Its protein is CASSLARQTYSNQPQHF.

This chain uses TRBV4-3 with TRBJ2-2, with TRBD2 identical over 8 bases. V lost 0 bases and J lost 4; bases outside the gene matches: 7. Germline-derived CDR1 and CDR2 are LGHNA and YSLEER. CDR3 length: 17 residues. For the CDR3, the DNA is TGCGCCAGCAGCCAAGATTTAAGCGGGGGTGGCACCGGGGAGCTGTTTTTT. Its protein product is CASSQDLSGGGTGELFF.

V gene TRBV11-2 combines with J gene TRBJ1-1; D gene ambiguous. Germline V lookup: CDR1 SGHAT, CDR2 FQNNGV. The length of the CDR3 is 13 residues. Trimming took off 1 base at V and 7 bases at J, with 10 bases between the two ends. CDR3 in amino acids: CASSLVEGNEAFF. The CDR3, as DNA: TGTGCCAGCAGCTTAGTGGAGGGAAATGAAGCTTTCTTT.

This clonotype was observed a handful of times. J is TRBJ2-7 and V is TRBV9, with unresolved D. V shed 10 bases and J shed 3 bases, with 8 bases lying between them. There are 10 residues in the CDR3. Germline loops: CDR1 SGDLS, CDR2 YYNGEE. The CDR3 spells CARAGYEQYV. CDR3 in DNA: TGTGCCCGGGCAGGCTACGAGCAGTACGTC.

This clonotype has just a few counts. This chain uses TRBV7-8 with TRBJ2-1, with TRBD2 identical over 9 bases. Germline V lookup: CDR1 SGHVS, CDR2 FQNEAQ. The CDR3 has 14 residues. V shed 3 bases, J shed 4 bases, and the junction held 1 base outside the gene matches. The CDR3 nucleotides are TGTGCCAGCAGCTTTAGCGGGGGATACAATGAGCAGTTCTTC. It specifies CASSFSGGYNEQFF. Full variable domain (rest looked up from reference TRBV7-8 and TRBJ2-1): GAGVSQSPRYKVAKRGQDVALRCDPISGHVSLFWYQQALGQGPEFLTYFQNEAQLDKSGLPSDRFFAERPEGSVSTLKIQRTQQEDSAVYLCASSFSGGYNEQFFGPGTRLTVL.

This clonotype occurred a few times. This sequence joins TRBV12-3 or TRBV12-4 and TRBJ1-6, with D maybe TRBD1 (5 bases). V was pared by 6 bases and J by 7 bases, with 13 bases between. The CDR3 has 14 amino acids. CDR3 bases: TGTGCCAGCAGCTGGCGGACAAGAAATTCACCCCTCCACTTT. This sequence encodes CASSWRTRNSPLHF.